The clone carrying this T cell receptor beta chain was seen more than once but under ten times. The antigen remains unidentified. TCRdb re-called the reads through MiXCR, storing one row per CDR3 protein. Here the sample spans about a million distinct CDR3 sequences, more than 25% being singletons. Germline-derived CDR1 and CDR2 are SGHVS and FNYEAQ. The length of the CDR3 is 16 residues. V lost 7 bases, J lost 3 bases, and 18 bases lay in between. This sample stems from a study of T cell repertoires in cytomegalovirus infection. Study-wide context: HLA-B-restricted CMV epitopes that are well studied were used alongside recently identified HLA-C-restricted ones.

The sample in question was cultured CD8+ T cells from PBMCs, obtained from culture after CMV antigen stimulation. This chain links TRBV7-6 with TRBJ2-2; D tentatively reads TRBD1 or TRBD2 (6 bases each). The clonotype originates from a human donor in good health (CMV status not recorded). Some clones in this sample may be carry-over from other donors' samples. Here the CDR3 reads CASTHRYREDTGELFF. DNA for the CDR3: TGTGCCAGCACCCATAGGTACAGGGAGGACACCGGGGAGCTGTTTTTT. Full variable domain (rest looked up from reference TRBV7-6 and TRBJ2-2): GAGVSQSPRYKVTKRGQDVALRCDPISGHVSLYWYRQALGQGPEFLTYFNYEAQQDKSGLPNDRFSAERPEGSISTLTIQRTEQRDSAMYRCASTHRYREDTGELFFGEGSRLTVL.